A single sample gave rise to the 21 T cell receptor beta chains below, sequenced in a study of blood T cell repertoires in COVID-19 (TCRdb year 2020). Library preparation was by the immunoSEQ multiplex PCR assay. TCRdb retrieved this table from immuneACCESS and kept in-frame rearrangements only. Not all clones are present; in checked studies, unresolved V genes account for under half, and no reason is known for the remainder. A total of fewer than 700,000 clones appear in this sample, less than 90% of them only once. The ten top clones hold less than 9.5% of the sample. The sequencing sample was made of peripheral blood. All receptors come from a woman aged 45-65 years with COVID-19, enrolled during active disease.

The chain recombines TRBV6-5 with TRBJ1-3; possible D gene TRBD1, 6 bases. This CDR3 is built from 16 residues. Germline assignment: CDR1 MNHEY and CDR2 SVGAGI. Trimming took off 0 bases at V and 7 bases at J, with 16 bases between the two ends. CDR3: CASSYSGSGRGNTIYF. The CDR3 DNA reads TGTGCCAGCAGTTACTCAGGGAGCGGGAGGGGGAACACCATATATTTT.

V and J are TRBV10-1 and TRBJ1-5; D possibly corresponds to TRBD1 (5 bases). This CDR3 is built from 16 residues. Germline CDR1 is WNHNN and CDR2 is SYGVQD (reference sequence). Trimming shortened V by 3 bases and J by 3 bases, and 15 bases separated the two germline ends. CDR3 DNA: TGCGCCAGCAGTGACCCGGGACTTACCCCCAATCAGCCCCAGCATTTT. It yields the protein CASSDPGLTPNQPQHF.

The chain combines TRBV23-1 with TRBJ1-5; D not resolved. TRBV23-1 carries the ORF label, with uncertain function. CDR3 length: 16 residues. V was cut by 7 bases and J by 0 bases, with 16 bases left in between. The CDR3 nucleotides are TGCGCCAGCATACCCATTCGGGTGTATAGCAATCAGCCCCAGCATTTT. It translates to CASIPIRVYSNQPQHF.

This clone was detected only once. The rearrangement uses TRBV5-5 and TRBJ2-4; D is perhaps TRBD1 (6 bases). Per the germline V gene, CDR1 is SGHKS and CDR2 is YYEKEE (reference sequence). The CDR3 has 14 residues. V lost 4 bases and J lost 5, with 13 bases in between. The CDR3 sequence: CASSAWGRENIQYF. In nucleotides, the CDR3 is TGTGCCAGCAGCGCGTGGGGGCGCGAAAACATTCAGTACTTC.

This clone was picked up one time. The gene calls are TRBV19 and TRBJ1-1, with 9 bases matching TRBD1. This CDR3 contains 15 residues. V gave up 6 bases and J gave up 4 bases; unmatched junction bases: 9. Looked up from germline, CDR1 is LNHDA and CDR2 is SQIVND (reference sequence). Written as DNA, the CDR3 is TGTGCCAGTAGGGGACAGGGCGAAGGGGGCACTGAAGCTTTCTTT. Residues: CASRGQGEGGTEAFF.

Notes on this clone: Distinct nucleotide sequences in the sample also encode this CDR3. The V and J genes are TRBV6-5 and TRBJ2-2, with D unclear. The CDR3 is 12 amino acids. Trimming stripped 5 bases from V and 4 bases from J, with 5 bases between. The germline V gene has CDR1 MNHEY and CDR2 SVGAGI. CDR3 in DNA: TGTGCCAGCAGTCGGTCCACCGGGGAGCTGTTTTTT. Its protein product is CASSRSTGELFF.

This clone was seen only once. The chain carries TRBV19 and TRBJ1-2; 7 positions agree with TRBD1. This CDR3 has 14 residues. After removal of 7 bases from V and 6 bases from J, the junction contained 11 bases not matched to a gene. The V gene's germline CDR1 is LNHDA and CDR2 SQIVND (reference sequence). For the CDR3, the DNA is TGTGCCAGTATGGGGACAGTCAAAGGGGATGGCTACACCTTC. This codes for CASMGTVKGDGYTF. The full variable domain, its missing parts supplied by reference TRBV19 and TRBJ1-2, is DGGITQSPKYLFRKEGQNVTLSCEQNLNHDAMYWYRQDPGQGLRLIYYSQIVNDFQKGDIAEGYSVSREKKESFPLTVTSAQKNPTAFYLCASMGTVKGDGYTFGSGTRLTVV.

This chain connects TRBV5-1 to TRBJ2-2, with D uncertain. CDR1 is SGHRS and CDR2 is YFSETQ in the germline V gene. This CDR3 region has 13 residues. V lost 2 bases and J lost 5, with 7 bases in between. CDR3 in amino acids: CASSFSPTGELFF. CDR3 bases: TGCGCCAGCAGCTTTAGTCCAACCGGGGAGCTGTTTTTT.

The chain joins TRBV5-1 to TRBJ2-3, with D maybe TRBD1 (5 bases). V lost 0 bases, J lost 3 bases, and 8 bases lay in between. The CDR3 runs 14 residues. Germline V lookup: CDR1 SGHRS, CDR2 YFSETQ. The CDR3 bases are TGCGCCAGCAGCTTGGGGGCAGGGACAGATACGCAGTATTTT. It encodes CASSLGAGTDTQYF.

V and J are TRBV6-5 and TRBJ1-2; 7 positions agree with TRBD1. V dropped 6 bases and J dropped 10; count of bases not matched to a gene: 11. This CDR3 comprises 13 residues. From germline, CDR1 is MNHEY and CDR2 SVGAGI. The CDR3 DNA reads TGTGCCAGCAGGCGAGACAGGGTAGGCGACTACACCTTC. Its translation is CASRRDRVGDYTF.

This chain links TRBV7-2 with TRBJ1-3; perhaps TRBD1 as D (5 bases). With 3 bases removed from V and 0 bases from J, the gap between germline ends came to 9 bases. Germline values: CDR1 SGHTA, CDR2 FQGNSA. The CDR3 spans 15 residues. The DNA of the CDR3 is TGTGCCAGCAGCTTCGGGACTGACTCTGGAAACACCATATATTTT. Residues: CASSFGTDSGNTIYF.

V gene TRBV29-1 combines with J gene TRBJ2-7, with TRBD1 matching over 9 bases. This CDR3 is 13 amino acids long. Germline values: CDR1 SQVTM, CDR2 ANQGSEA. Germline trimming cut 4 bases from V and 3 bases from J; bases unmatched to any gene: 4. The CDR3 loop reads CSVAGQGHYEQYF. The CDR3 nucleotides are TGCAGCGTTGCCGGACAGGGGCACTACGAGCAGTACTTC.

V gene TRBV7-6 combines with J gene TRBJ1-4; maybe TRBD1 (6 bases). Germline values: CDR1 SGHVS, CDR2 FNYEAQ. The CDR3 consists of 16 residues. The V end lost 5 bases, the J end lost 8 bases, and 21 bases lay between the germline ends. CDR3 sequence reads: CASSPRTLTGGEKLFF. DNA of the CDR3: TGTGCCAGCAGCCCCAGGACACTCACGGGGGGCGAAAAACTGTTTTTT.

The rearrangement joins TRBV7-6 to TRBJ1-5; TRBD1 matches at 7 bases. From germline, CDR1 is SGHVS and CDR2 FNYEAQ. V was clipped by 6 bases and J by 7 bases; unmatched bases: 9. The CDR3 loop spans 14 amino acids. The CDR3: CASSPTGWEQPQHF. CDR3 sequence (DNA): TGTGCCAGCAGTCCGACAGGGTGGGAACAGCCCCAGCATTTT.

The J gene is TRBJ2-7, the V gene TRBV7-9; 9 bases are shared with TRBD2. CDR1 SEHNR and CDR2 FQNEAQ come from the germline V gene (reference sequence). There are 14 residues in the CDR3. V shed 4 bases and J 3 bases; nucleotides not matched to a gene: 4. CDR3 loop: CASSSPLAGYEQYF. The CDR3 bases are TGTGCCAGCAGCTCCCCACTAGCGGGCTACGAGCAGTACTTC.

The genes are TRBV3-1 (or the pseudogene TRBV3-2) and TRBJ2-7; D call uncertain. Germline CDR1 and CDR2: LGHDT and YNNKEL (reference sequence). This CDR3 spans 12 amino acids. V shed 1 base and J shed 2 bases, with 3 bases lying between them. In DNA form, the CDR3 reads TGTGCCAGCAGCCAAGCCACCTACGAGCAGTACTTC. Its translation: CASSQATYEQYF.

This clone was recorded only once. The chain employs TRBV6-2 or TRBV6-3 and TRBJ1-5; a possible D gene is TRBD1 (5 bases). Germline V gene sequence: CDR1 MNHEY, CDR2 SVGEGT. CDR3 length equals 15 residues. V was cut by 4 bases and J by 7 bases, with 17 bases left in between. The CDR3 bases are TGTGCCAGCAGTTTGATGGGGGGGAAGGAACAGCCCCAGCATTTT. This encodes CASSLMGGKEQPQHF.

V is TRBV6-5 and J is TRBJ2-7, with 8 bases lining up with TRBD1. V lost 6 bases and J lost 5; bases outside the gene matches: 9. The germline CDR1 and CDR2 sequences are MNHEY and SVGAGI. CDR3 size: 14 residues. The CDR3 sequence is CASRRDRGPNEQYF. The CDR3 DNA is TGTGCCAGCAGGCGAGACAGGGGCCCCAACGAGCAGTACTTC.

The V gene is TRBV5-6, the J gene TRBJ2-7, with TRBD1 identical over 11 bases. V gave up 4 bases and J gave up 7 bases; unmatched junction bases: 4. The CDR3 consists of 13 residues. CDR1 is SGHDT and CDR2 is YYEEEE in the germline V gene. The chain's CDR3 is CASSSRDRGEQYF. DNA for the CDR3: TGTGCCAGCAGCAGCCGGGACAGGGGGGAGCAGTACTTC.

The V and J genes are TRBV5-4 and TRBJ1-2, with 9 positions matching TRBD1. The J segment lost 8 bases and the V segment lost 3 bases, leaving 11 bases of the junction unmatched. The germline V gene encodes CDR1 SGHNT and CDR2 YYREEE (reference sequence). The CDR3 has 15 amino acids. CDR3 bases: TGTGCCAGCAGCTCACAGACAGGGGGGTTTGAAGGCTACACCTTC. Translated: CASSSQTGGFEGYTF. Variable domain in full (rest from reference TRBV5-4 and TRBJ1-2): ETGVTQSPTHLIKTRGQQVTLRCSSQSGHNTVSWYQQALGQGPQFIFQYYREEENGRGNFPPRFSGLQFPNYSSELNVNALELDDSALYLCASSSQTGGFEGYTFGSGTRLTVV.

This chain connects TRBV2 to TRBJ1-5; 7 nucleotides match TRBD1. CDR1 SNHLY and CDR2 FYNNEI come from the germline V gene. The V and J ends lost 4 bases and 5 bases, in that order; junction bases with no gene match: 8. The CDR3 length is 15 residues. CDR3: CASSASGQRDQPQHF. The CDR3 DNA sequence: TGTGCCAGCAGTGCGTCGGGACAGCGAGATCAGCCCCAGCATTTT.